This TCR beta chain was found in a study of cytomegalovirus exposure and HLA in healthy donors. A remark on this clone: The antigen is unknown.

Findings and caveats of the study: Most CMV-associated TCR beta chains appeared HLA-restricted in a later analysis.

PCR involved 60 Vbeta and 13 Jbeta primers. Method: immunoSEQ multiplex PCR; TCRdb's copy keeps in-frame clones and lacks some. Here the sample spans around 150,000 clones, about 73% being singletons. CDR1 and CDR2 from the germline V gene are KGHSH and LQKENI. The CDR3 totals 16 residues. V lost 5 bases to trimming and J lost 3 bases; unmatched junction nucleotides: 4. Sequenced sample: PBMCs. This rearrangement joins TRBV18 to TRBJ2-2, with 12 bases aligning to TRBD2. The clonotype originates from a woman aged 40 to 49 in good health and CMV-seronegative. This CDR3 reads CASSSGLAGYTGELFF. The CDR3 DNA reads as TGTGCCAGCTCATCAGGACTAGCGGGGTACACCGGGGAGCTGTTTTTT.